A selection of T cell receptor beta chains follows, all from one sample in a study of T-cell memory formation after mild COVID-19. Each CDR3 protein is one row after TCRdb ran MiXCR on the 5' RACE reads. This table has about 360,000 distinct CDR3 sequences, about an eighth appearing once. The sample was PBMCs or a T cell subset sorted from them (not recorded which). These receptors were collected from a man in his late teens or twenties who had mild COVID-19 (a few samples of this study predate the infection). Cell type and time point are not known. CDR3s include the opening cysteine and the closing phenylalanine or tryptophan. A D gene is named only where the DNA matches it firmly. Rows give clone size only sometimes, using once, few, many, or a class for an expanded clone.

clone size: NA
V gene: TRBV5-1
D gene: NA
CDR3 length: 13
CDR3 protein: CASSLTPLETQYF

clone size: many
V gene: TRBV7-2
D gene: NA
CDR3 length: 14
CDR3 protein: CASSLRVAPDTQYF

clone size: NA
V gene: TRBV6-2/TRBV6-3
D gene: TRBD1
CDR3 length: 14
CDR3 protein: CASPDRENTGELFF

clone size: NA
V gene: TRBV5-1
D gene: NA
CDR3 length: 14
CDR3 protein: CASSFNHEPTEAFF

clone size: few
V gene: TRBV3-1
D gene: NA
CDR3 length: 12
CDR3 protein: CASSQYGRGYTF

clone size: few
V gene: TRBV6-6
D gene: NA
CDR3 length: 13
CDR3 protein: CASSYGGYNEQFF

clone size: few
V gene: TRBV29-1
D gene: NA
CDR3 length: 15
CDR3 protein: CSVKDSLTGNSPLHF

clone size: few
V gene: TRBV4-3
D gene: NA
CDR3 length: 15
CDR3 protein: CASSQMTGPYGELFF

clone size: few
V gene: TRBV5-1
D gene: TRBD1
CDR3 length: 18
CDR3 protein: CASSLSRDRGRGNSPLHF

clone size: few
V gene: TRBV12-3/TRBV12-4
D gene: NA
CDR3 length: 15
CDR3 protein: CASSSPGLPPFTQYF

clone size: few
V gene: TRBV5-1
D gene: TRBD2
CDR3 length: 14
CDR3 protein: CASSGSGGKETQYF

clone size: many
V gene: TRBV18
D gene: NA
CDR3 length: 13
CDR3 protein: CASSPPSSSEAFF

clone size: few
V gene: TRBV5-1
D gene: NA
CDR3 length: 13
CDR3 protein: CASSLAHENEQYF

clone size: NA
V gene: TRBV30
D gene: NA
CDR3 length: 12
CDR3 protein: CAWSASFYGYTF

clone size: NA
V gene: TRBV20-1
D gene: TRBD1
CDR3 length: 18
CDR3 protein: CSARPLQGGARFSYGYTF

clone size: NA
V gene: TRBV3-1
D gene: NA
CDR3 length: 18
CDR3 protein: CASSLGGRGRRLKDIQYF

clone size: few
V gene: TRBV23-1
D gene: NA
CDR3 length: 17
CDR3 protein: CASSPAPDTRGDYGYTF

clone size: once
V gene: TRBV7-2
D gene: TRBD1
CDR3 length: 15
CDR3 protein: CASSSRDRGSDTQYF

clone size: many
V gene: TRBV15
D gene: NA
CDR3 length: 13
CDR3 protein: CATSRERPHEQYF

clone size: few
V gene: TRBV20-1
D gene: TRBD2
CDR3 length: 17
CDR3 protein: CSARDLGGRGGTDTQYF

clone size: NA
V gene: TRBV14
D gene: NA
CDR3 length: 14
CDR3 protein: CASSQEQLEEKLFF

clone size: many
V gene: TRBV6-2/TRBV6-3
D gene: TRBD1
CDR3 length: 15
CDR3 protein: CASRNAGQGAHEQFF

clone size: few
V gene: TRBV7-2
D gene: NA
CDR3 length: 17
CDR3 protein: CASSFPLDVSSYNEQFF

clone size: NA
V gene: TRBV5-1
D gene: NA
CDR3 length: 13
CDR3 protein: CASSNPMNTEAFF

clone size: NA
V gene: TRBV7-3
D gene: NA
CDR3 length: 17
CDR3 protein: CASSPSPEWGFADTQYF

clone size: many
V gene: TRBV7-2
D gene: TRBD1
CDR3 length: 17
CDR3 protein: CASSLGGPGQGASEQFF

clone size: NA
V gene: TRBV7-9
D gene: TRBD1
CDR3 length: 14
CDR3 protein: CASSYRGGITEAFF

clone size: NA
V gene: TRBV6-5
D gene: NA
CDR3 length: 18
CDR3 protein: CASSYTWPGGPRVYEQYF

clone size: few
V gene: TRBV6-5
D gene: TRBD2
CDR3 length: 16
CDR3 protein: CASSLLAGGARETQYF

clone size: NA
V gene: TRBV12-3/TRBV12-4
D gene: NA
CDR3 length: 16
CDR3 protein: CASSLLSRPNTGELFF

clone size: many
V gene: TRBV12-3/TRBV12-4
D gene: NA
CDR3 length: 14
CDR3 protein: CASSLGLEYNIQYF

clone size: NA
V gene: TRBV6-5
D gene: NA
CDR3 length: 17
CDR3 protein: CASSYSTMVEGNTEAFF

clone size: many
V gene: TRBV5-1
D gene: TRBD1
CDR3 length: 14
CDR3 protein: CASSSETGVDGYTF

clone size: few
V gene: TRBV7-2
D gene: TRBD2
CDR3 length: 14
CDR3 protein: CASSPQTGGNIQYF

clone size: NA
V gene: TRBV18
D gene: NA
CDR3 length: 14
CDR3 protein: CASSPLGSGETQYF

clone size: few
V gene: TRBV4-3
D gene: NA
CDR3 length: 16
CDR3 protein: CASSQGEGEITDTQYF

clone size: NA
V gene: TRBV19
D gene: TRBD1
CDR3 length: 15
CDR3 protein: CASSKDRGLQDTQYF

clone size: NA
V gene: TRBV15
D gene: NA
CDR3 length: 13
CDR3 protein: CATSAVGSRSQYF

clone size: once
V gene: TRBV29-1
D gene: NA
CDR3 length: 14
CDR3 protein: CSVGTLDSSYEQYF

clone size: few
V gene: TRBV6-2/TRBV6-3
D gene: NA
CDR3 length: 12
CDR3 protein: CASNLPTGELFF

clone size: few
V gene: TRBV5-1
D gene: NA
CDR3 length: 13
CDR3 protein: CASSEDRNTEAFF

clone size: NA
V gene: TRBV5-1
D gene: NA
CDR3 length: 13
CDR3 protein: CASSFTGTGELFF

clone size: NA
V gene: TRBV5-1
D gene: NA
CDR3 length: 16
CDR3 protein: CASSPGQVGATDTQYF

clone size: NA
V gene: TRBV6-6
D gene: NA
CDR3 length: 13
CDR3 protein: CASKPGSQETQYF

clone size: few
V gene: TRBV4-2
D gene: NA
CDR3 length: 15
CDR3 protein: CASSQDLTGQETQYF

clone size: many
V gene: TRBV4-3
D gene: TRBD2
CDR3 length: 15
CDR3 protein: CASSRERGVYNEQFF

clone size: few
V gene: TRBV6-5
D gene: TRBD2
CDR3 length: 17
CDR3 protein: CASSELVGTSGGEVQFF

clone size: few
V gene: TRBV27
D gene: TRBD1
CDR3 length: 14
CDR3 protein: CATSDRAIGYGYTF

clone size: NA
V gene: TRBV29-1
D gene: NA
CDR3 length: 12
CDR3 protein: CSVRTSTETQYF

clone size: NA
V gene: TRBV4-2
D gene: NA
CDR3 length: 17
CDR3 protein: CASSRRSRREEGEKLFF

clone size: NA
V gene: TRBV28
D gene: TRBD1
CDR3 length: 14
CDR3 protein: CASRTGQGDYGYTF

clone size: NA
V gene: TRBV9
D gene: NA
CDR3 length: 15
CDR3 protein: CASSSRQAYTGELFF

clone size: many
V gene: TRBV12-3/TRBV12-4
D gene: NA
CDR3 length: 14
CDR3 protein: CASSSENTNQPQHF

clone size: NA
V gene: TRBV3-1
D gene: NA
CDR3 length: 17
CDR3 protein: CASSQDRARGLNQPQHF

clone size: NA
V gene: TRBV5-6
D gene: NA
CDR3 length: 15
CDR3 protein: CASSWKGQYQETQYF

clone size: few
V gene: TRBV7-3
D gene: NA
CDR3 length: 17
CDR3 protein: CASSLTGVRGAEETQYF

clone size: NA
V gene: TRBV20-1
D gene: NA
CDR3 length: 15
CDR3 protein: CSARGKFGTNYGYTF

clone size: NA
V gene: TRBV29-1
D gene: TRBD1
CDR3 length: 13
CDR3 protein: CSVSAGTGTEQYF